This TCR beta chain was recorded in a study of cytomegalovirus exposure and HLA in healthy donors. Study conclusions and caveats: Cytomegalovirus-associated TCR beta chains were listed, numbering roughly 150. Rare sequences made up most TCRs, while some public TCRs were found in many donors.

Primers for the PCR totalled 60 Vbeta and 13 Jbeta. The method was immunoSEQ multiplex PCR; TCRdb's version includes in-frame clones alone and lacks a portion of them. Of about 160,000 clones in the sample, about four fifths were seen once. CDR1 is SGHTA and CDR2 is FQGNSA in the germline V gene. Trimming removed 0 bases at V and 2 bases at J, with 7 bases between. This CDR3 has 15 residues. With regard to this clone: The target antigen is unknown.

The rearrangement links TRBV7-2 to TRBJ2-2, with no clear D. The sequenced material came from PBMCs. This clonotype originated in a male donor in good health and CMV-seropositive. CDR3 in amino acids: CASSLAPDNTGELFF. In DNA, the CDR3 is TGTGCCAGCAGCTTAGCCCCAGATAACACCGGGGAGCTGTTTTTT.